Here is one TCR beta chain with its context. What it binds is not known. Each sample's input was around 250 ng genomic DNA, 40,000 or so genome equivalents. This entry belongs to a study of T cell clusters in autoimmune cytopenias. Findings of the study overall: No experiment has yet validated the function of the T cell clusters defined in silico. Primary autoimmune cytopenia patients seemingly lacked the physiological T cell clusters found in healthy donors.

The CDR3 is made up of 16 amino acids. Germline V CDR1 and CDR2: KGHDR, SFDVKD. TRB was amplified by touch-down multiplex PCR, primer pools A and B combined. TCRdb reworked the multiplex PCR reads into one entry per CDR3 protein, no DNA. The specimen's table records around 2,000 distinct CDR3 sequences. In addition, the sample was reused for a study of T cell repertoires in aging, cancer and after chemotherapy.

This chain joins TRBV24-1 and TRBJ1-6. The specimen sequenced was peripheral blood. The receptor was derived from a human donor in good health. CDR3 sequence reads: CATSPPGGANNAPLHF.